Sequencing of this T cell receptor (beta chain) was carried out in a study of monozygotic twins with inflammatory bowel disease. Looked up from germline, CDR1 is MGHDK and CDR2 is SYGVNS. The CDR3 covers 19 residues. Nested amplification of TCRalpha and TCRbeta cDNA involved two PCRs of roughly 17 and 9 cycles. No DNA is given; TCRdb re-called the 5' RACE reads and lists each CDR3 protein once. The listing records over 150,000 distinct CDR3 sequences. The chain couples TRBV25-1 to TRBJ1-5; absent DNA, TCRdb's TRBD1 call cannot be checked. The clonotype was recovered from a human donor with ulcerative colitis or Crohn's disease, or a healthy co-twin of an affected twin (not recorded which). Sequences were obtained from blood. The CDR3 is CASSGFTGTGDHSNQPQHF.